The 2 T cell receptor beta chains given below trace back to one sample, sequenced in a study of chemoradiotherapy in HPV16-positive cancers. Produced via immunoSEQ multiplex PCR; TCRdb's table is partial and in-frame only. The sample contains about 4,000 clones, roughly 80% of which appear only once. Sequenced here: tumor tissue, sampled from a patient who underwent chemoradiotherapy. All receptors come from a human donor with HPV-associated anogenital cancer.

The chain joins TRBV7-6 to TRBJ1-4; 7 bases are a match to TRBD1. The CDR3 is made up of 14 amino acids. V lost 1 base, J lost 8 bases, and 4 bases stayed unmatched. CDR1 and CDR2 from the germline V gene are SGHVS and FNYEAQ. CDR3 in amino acids: CASSLGGGQEKLFF. The DNA of the CDR3 is TGTGCCAGCAGCTTAGGAGGGGGCCAGGAAAAACTGTTTTTT.

The rearrangement uses TRBV29-1 and TRBJ1-1; the match to TRBD1 covers 7 bases. Germline-derived CDR1 and CDR2 are SQVTM and ANQGSEA. This CDR3 comprises 13 residues. Trimming removed 7 bases from V and 0 bases from J; junction bases left unmatched: 5. The CDR3 DNA follows: TGCAGCGCGCTCGACAGGGTGAACACTGAAGCTTTCTTT. Amino acid sequence: CSALDRVNTEAFF. Filled out from reference TRBV29-1 and TRBJ1-1, the complete variable domain reads SAVISQKPSRDICQRGTSLTIQCQVDSQVTMMFWYRQQPGQSLTLIATANQGSEATYESGFVIDKFPISRPNLTFSTLTVSNMSPEDSSIYLCSALDRVNTEAFFGQGTRLTVV.